This TCR beta chain derives from a study of molecular identifiers for immune sequencing clone quantification. With 10%, 30% or 50% of RNA, about 17,000 to 1,100,000 naive CD8 T cells were sequenced. This clonotype showed up many times. TCRdb reprocessed the PCR reads with MiXCR, giving one entry per CDR3 protein. The table has about 500,000 distinct CDR3 sequences, 20% to 25% seen once; the top ten hold approximately 0.8%. Sequenced material: naive CD8+ T cells from blood, with Jurkat cell RNA spiked in. The sample's subset: FACS-sorted CD8+CD4-CCR7+CD45RA+ naive T cells. This TCR came from a human donor in good health. Some libraries in this study had Jurkat cell RNA spiked in.

CDR3 DNA: TGTGCCAGCAGTTTACAGGCCCCGGGCATAAATGAAAAACTGTTTTTT. Translating gives CASSLQAPGINEKLFF. The V gene is TRBV27, the J gene TRBJ1-4; D call uncertain. Germline lookup yields CDR1 MNHEY and CDR2 SMNVEV (reference sequence). V gave up 2 bases and J gave up 5 bases, with 15 bases separating them. The CDR3 extends over 16 amino acids.